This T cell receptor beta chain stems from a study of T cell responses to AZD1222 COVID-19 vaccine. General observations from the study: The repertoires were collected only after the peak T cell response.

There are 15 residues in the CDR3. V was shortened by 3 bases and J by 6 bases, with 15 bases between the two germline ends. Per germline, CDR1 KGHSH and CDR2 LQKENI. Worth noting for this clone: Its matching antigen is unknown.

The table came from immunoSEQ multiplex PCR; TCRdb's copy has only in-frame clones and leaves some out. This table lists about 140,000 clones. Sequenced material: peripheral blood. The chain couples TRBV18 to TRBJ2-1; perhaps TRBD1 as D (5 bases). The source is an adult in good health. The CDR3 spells CASSPDRASSNEQFF. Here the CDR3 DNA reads TGTGCCAGCTCACCCGACAGAGCCAGTTCCAATGAGCAGTTCTTC.